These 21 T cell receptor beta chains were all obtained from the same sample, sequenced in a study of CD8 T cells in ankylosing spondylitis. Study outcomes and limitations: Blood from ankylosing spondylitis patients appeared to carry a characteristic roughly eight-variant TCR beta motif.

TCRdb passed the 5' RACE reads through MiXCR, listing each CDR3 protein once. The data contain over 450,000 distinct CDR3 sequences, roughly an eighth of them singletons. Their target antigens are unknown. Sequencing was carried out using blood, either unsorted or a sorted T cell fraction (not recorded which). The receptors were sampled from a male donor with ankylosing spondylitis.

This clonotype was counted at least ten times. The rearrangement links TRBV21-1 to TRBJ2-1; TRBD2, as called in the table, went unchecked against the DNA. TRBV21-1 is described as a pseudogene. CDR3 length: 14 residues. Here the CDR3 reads CAAREASGYNEQFF. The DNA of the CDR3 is TGTGCCGCCAGGGAGGCTAGCGGGTACAATGAGCAGTTCTTC.

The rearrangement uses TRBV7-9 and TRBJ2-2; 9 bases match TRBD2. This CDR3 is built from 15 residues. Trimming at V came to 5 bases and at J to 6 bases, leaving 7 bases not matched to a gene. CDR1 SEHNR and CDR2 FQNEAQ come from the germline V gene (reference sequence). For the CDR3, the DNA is TGTGCCAGCAGCCCGCCGGGACTAGCCTCCGGGGAGCTGTTTTTT. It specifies CASSPPGLASGELFF.

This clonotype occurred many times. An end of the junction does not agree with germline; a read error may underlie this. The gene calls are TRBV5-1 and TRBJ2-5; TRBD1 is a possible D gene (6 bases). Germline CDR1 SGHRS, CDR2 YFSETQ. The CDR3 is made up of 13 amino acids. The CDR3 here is CASSLGGRETQYF. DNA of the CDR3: TGTGCCAGCAGTTTAGGGGGAAGAGAGACCCAGTACTTC.

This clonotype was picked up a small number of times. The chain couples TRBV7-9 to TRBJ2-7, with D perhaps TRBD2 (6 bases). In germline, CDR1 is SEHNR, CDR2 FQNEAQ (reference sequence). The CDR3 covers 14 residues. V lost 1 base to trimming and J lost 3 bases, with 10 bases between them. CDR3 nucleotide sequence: TGTGCCAGCAGCTTAGGACTAGACGTCTACGAGCAGTACTTC. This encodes CASSLGLDVYEQYF.

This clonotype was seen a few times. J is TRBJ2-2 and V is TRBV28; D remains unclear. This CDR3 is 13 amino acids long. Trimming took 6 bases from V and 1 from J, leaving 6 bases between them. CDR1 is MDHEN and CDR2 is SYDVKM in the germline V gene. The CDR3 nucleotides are TGTGCCAGCAGATTGGTGAACACCGGGGAGCTGTTTTTT. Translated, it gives CASRLVNTGELFF. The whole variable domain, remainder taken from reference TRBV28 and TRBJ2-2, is DVKVTQSSRYLVKRTGEKVFLECVQDMDHENMFWYRQDPGLGLRLIYFSYDVKMKEKGDIPEGYSVSREKKERFSLILESASTNQTSMYLCASRLVNTGELFFGEGSRLTVL.

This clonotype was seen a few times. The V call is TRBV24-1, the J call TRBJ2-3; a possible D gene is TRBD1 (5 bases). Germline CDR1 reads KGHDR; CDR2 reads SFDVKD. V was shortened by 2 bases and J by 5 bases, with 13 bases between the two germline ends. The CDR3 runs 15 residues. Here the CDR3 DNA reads TGTGCCACCAGTGATTCTAGGGGAAGGGGAGATACGCAGTATTTT. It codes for CATSDSRGRGDTQYF.

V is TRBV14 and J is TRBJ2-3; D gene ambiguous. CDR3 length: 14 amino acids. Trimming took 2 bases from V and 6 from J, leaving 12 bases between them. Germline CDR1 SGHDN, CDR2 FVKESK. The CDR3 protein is CASSQSALADTQYF. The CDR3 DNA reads TGTGCCAGCAGCCAATCGGCGCTTGCGGATACGCAGTATTTT.

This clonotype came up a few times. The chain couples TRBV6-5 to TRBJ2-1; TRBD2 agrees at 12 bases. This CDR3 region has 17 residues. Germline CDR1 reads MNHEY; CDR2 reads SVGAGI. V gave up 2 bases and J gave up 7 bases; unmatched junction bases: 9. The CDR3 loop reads CASSYGASGRGENEQFF. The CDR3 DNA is TGTGCCAGCAGTTACGGTGCTAGCGGGAGGGGTGAGAATGAGCAGTTCTTC.

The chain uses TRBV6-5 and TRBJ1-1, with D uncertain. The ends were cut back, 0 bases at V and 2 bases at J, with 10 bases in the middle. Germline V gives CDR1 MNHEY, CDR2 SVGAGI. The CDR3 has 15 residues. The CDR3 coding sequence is TGTGCCAGCAGTTACTCTGACCCCAGCAACACTGAAGCTTTCTTT. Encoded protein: CASSYSDPSNTEAFF.

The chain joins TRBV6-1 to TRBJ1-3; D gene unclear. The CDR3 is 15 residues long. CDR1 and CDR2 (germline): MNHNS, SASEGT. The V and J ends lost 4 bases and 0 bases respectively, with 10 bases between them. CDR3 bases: TGTGCCAGCAGTGTCCGGGTCCTCTCTGGAAACACCATATATTTT. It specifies CASSVRVLSGNTIYF.

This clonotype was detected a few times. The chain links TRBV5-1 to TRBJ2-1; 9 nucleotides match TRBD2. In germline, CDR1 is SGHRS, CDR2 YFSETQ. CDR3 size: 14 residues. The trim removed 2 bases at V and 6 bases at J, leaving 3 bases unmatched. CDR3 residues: CASSFVSGGNEQFF. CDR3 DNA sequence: TGCGCCAGCAGCTTCGTTAGCGGGGGCAATGAGCAGTTCTTC.

The CDR3 DNA sequence: TGTGCCAGCAGCCCCTTGGTTGAGATCACCGGGGAGCTGTTTTTT. It codes for CASSPLVEITGELFF. The J gene is TRBJ2-2, the V gene TRBV7-9; D gene unclear. V was trimmed by 5 bases and J by 4 bases, leaving 14 bases between them. The germline V gene has CDR1 SEHNR and CDR2 FQNEAQ (reference sequence). This CDR3 has 15 amino acids. Together with reference TRBV7-9 and TRBJ2-2, the CDR3 gives the full variable domain: DTGVSQNPRHKITKRGQNVTFRCDPISEHNRLYWYRQTLGQGPEFLTYFQNEAQLEKSRLLSDRFSAERPKGSFSTLEIQRTEQGDSAMYLCASSPLVEITGELFFGEGSRLTVL.

Here the CDR3 DNA reads TGTGCCAGCAGCAAAAGGGTCCCAAGCACAGATACGCAGTATTTT. It codes for CASSKRVPSTDTQYF. The chain uses TRBV7-2 and TRBJ2-3; no clear D. This CDR3 spans 15 amino acids. Trimming pared 5 bases from V and 0 bases from J, leaving 12 bases between. CDR1 SGHTA and CDR2 FQGNSA come from the germline V gene.

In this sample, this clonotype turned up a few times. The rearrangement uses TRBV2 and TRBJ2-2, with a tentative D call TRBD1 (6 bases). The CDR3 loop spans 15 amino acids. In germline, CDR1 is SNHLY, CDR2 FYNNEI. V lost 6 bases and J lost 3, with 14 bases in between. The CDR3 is CASRLRSGDTGELFF. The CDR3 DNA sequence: TGTGCCAGCAGACTCCGTTCAGGGGACACCGGGGAGCTGTTTTTT. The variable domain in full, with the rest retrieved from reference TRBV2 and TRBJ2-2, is EPEVTQTPSHQVTQMGQEVILRCVPISNHLYFYWYRQILGQKVEFLVSFYNNEISEKSEIFDDQFSVERPDGSNFTLKIRSTKLEDSAMYFCASRLRSGDTGELFFGEGSRLTVL.

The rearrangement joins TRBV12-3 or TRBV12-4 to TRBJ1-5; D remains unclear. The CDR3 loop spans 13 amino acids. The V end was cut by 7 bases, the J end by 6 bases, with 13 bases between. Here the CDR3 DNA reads TGTGCCAGCACCCCAGAGAGTGGTCAGCCCCAGCATTTT. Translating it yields CASTPESGQPQHF.

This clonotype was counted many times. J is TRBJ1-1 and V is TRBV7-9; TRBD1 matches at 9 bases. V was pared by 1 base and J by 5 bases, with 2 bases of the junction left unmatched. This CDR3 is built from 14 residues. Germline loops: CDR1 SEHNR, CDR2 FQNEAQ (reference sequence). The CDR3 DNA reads TGTGCCAGCAGCTTAGACAGGGGGCTAACTGAAGCTTTCTTT. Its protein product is CASSLDRGLTEAFF.

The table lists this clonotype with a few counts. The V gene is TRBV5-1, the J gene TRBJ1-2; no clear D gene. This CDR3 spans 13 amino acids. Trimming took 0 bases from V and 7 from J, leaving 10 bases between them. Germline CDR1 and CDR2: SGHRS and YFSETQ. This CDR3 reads CASSLGTFSGYTF. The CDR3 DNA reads TGCGCCAGCAGCTTGGGGACCTTCTCTGGCTACACCTTC.

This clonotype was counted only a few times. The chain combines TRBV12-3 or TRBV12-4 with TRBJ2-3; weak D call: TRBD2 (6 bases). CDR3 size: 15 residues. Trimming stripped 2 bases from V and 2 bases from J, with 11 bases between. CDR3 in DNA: TGTGCCAGCAGTTTAAGGGCGGGATTCACAGATACGCAGTATTTT. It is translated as CASSLRAGFTDTQYF.

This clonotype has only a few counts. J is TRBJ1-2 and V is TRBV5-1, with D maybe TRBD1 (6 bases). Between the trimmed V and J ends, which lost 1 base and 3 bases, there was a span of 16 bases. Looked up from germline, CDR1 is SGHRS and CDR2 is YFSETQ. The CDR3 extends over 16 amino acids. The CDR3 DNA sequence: TGCGCCAGCAGCTTGTACAGGGATGGGATTGACTATGGCTACACCTTC. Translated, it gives CASSLYRDGIDYGYTF.

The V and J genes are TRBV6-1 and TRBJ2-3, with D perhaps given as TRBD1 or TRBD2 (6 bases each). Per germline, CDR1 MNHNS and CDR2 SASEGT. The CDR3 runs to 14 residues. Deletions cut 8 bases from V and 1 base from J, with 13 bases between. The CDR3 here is CASRTGGGTDTQYF. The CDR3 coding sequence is TGTGCCAGCCGGACCGGGGGCGGCACAGATACGCAGTATTTT.

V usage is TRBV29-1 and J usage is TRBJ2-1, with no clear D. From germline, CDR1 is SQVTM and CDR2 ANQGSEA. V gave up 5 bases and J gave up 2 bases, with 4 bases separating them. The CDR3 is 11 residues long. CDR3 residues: CSVRAYNEQFF. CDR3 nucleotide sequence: TGCAGCGTTCGGGCCTACAATGAGCAGTTCTTC.